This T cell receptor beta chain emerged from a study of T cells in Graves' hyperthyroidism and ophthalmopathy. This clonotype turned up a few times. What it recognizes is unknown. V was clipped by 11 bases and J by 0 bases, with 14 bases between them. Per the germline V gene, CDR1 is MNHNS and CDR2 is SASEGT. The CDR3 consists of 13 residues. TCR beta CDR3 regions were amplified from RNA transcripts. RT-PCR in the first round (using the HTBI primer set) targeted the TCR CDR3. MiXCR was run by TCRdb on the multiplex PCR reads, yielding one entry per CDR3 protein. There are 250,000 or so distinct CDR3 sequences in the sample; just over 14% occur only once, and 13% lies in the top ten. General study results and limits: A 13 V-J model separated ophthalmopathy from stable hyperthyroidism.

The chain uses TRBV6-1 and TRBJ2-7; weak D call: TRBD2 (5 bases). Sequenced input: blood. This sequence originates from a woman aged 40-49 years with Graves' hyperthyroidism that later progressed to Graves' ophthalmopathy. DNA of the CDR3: TGTGCCTCCCTCCGAGGAGGCTCCTACGAGCAGTACTTC. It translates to CASLRGGSYEQYF.